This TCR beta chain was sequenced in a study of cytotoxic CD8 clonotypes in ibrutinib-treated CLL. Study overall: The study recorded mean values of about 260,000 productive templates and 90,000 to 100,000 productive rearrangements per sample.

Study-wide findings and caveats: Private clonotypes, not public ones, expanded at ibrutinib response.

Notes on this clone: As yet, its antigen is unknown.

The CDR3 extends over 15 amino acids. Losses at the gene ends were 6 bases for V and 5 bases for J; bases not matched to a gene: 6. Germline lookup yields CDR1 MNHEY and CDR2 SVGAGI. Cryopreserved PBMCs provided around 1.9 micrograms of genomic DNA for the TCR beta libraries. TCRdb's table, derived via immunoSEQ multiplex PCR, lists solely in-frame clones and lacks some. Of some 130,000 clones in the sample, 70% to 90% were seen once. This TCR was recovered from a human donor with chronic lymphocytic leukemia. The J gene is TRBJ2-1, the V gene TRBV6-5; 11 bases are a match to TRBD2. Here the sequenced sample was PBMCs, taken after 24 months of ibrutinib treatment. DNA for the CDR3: TGTGCCAGCAGGCCTCTAGCGGGAGGAAACAATGAGCAGTTCTTC. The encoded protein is CASRPLAGGNNEQFF.